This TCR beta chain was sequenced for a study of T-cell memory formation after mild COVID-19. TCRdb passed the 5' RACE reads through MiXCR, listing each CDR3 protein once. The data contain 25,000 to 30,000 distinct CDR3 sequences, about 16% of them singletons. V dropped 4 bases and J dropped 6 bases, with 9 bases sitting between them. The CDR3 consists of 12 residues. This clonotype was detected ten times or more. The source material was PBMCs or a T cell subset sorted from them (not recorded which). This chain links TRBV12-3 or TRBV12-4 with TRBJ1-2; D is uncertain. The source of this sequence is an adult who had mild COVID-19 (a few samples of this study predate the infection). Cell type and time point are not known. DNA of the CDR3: TGTGCCAGCAGTTCCCTCCTACATGGCTACACCTTC. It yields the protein CASSSLLHGYTF.